These 23 T cell receptor beta chains share one sample of origin, sequenced in a study of metastatic and nonmetastatic thyroid tumors (TCRdb year 2020). The library came from PCR. Sequencing instrument: Illumina HiSeq 4000. TCRdb took the public reads, trimmed them with fastp at Q25, ran MiXCR for clone calling and kept in-frame beta chains. The sample table lists around 36,000 clones, about 29% of them with a count of one. Jointly, the top ten make up 7.8% of the sample. No treatment had been received by any patient before thyroid surgery. Material for sequencing was blood. The receptors stem from a female donor with papillary thyroid cancer or a benign thyroid nodule (not recorded which). Some clones in this sample may be carry-over from other donors' samples.

As concerns this clone: At one boundary the junction diverges from the germline segment, which might be a read error. J is TRBJ2-5 and V is TRBV4-1; D tentatively reads TRBD1 or TRBD2 (5 bases each). This CDR3 is 14 amino acids long. Germline CDR1 reads MGHRA; CDR2 reads YSYEKL. Here the CDR3 DNA reads TGCGCCAGCAGCCAGGGGGTGGGAATGGAGCCCCAGAACTTC. This gives the protein CASSQGVGMEPQNF.

V and J are TRBV18 and TRBJ2-7; D is ambiguous. CDR1 and CDR2 (germline): KGHSH, LQKENI. The V end lost 2 bases, the J end lost 4 bases, and 9 bases lay between the germline ends. This CDR3 contains 13 residues. DNA of the CDR3: TGTGCCAGCTCACCATGGAATACATACGAGCAGTACTTC. Residues: CASSPWNTYEQYF.

On this clone itself: Since a much larger clone is just one base distant, this may be a read error. The chain carries TRBV28 and TRBJ2-7; D unclear. Germline V CDR1 and CDR2: MDHEN, SYDVKM. V shed 5 bases and J shed 7 bases, with 24 bases lying between them. The CDR3 loop spans 16 amino acids. The CDR3: CASSQGHGPNIEEQYF. DNA for the CDR3: TGTGCCAGCAGTCAAGGCCATGGACCCAATATCGAAGAGCAGTACTTC.

Many counts were recorded for this clone. This chain joins TRBV6-1 and TRBJ1-1, with 7 bases fitting TRBD1. Germline values: CDR1 MNHNS, CDR2 SASEGT. The CDR3 has 14 residues. Losses at the gene ends were 7 bases for V and 5 bases for J; bases not matched to a gene: 10. The CDR3 DNA reads as TGTGCCAGCATGCCGATCAGGGGGGGGACTGAAGCTTTCTTT. This encodes CASMPIRGGTEAFF.

This clone occurred many times. The V and J genes are TRBV7-2 and TRBJ1-4; possibly TRBD1 for D (5 bases). CDR1 is SGHTA and CDR2 is FQGNSA in the germline V gene. The CDR3 runs to 15 residues. Trimming left V 5 bases short and J 6 bases short, with 16 bases between. The CDR3 here is CASSLGLGGDEKLFF. DNA of the CDR3: TGTGCCAGCAGCCTAGGCCTGGGGGGGGATGAAAAACTGTTTTTT.

On this clone itself: The junction shows a germline mismatch at one end, possibly a read error. V is TRBV5-1 and J is TRBJ1-2; no firm D call. There are 12 residues in the CDR3. From germline, CDR1 is SGHRS and CDR2 YFSETQ. The CDR3 loop reads CASSLSADGCTF. Here the CDR3 DNA reads TGCGCCAGCAGCTTGTCTGCCGATGGCTGCACCTTC.

This clone was seen ten or more times. The chain couples TRBV28 to TRBJ2-3, with 10 bases fitting TRBD1. Germline assignment: CDR1 MDHEN and CDR2 SYDVKM. The CDR3 has 15 residues. V lost 6 bases and J lost 6; bases outside the gene matches: 9. As DNA, the CDR3 is TGTGCCAGCAGGGTTGGGACAGGGGTGACCGATACGCAGTATTTT. As protein: CASRVGTGVTDTQYF.

This clone ranks as medium-sized. The V call is TRBV12-3 or TRBV12-4, the J call TRBJ2-7, with D possibly matching TRBD1 (5 bases). V lost 3 bases, J lost 6 bases, and 9 bases lay in between. The CDR3 has 12 amino acids. The CDR3 here is CASSLGRPEQYF. DNA for the CDR3: TGTGCCAGCAGTTTGGGGCGTCCCGAGCAGTACTTC.

Ten or more counts support this clone. The J gene is TRBJ2-7, the V gene TRBV13; maybe TRBD2 (5 bases). The CDR3 contains 14 residues. With 1 base removed from V and 7 bases from J, the gap between germline ends came to 14 bases. CDR1 is PRHDT and CDR2 is FYEKMQ in the germline V gene (reference sequence). CDR3 sequence reads: CASSLDTGRGEQYF. CDR3 in DNA: TGTGCCAGCAGCTTAGACACGGGCCGGGGTGAGCAGTACTTC.

The V call is TRBV29-1, the J call TRBJ2-3; D gene uncertain. CDR3 size: 15 residues. The V gene's germline CDR1 is SQVTM and CDR2 ANQGSEA. V gave up 5 bases and J gave up 0 bases, with 15 bases separating them. CDR3 in amino acids: CSVPTGPRSTDTQYF. CDR3 coding DNA: TGCAGCGTTCCTACCGGGCCGCGAAGCACAGATACGCAGTATTTT.

This clone was seen ten or more times. The chain has TRBV24-1 and TRBJ2-1, with 11 bases fitting TRBD2. CDR1 KGHDR and CDR2 SFDVKD come from the germline V gene. The CDR3 is made up of 16 amino acids. The V segment lost 2 bases and the J segment 3 bases; nucleotides outside the gene matches: 2. The CDR3 DNA is TGTGCCACCAGTGATTACGGGACTAGCGGCTACAATGAGCAGTTCTTC. Its protein product is CATSDYGTSGYNEQFF.

The chain links TRBV11-1 to TRBJ2-2; D gene ambiguous. From germline, CDR1 is SGHAT and CDR2 FQDESV (reference sequence). V was pared by 2 bases and J by 0 bases, with 16 bases between. This CDR3 is built from 18 residues. In DNA, the CDR3 is TGTGCCAGCAGCTTAAGTCCAGCGTGGAACGCGAACACCGGGGAGCTGTTTTTT. Its translation is CASSLSPAWNANTGELFF.

Note on this clone: A junction end diverges from the germline sequence, so it may reflect a read error. The chain employs TRBV7-2 and TRBJ2-5, with 8 bases aligning to TRBD2. CDR1 is SGHTA and CDR2 is FQGNSA in the germline V gene. The CDR3 runs to 17 residues. For the CDR3, the DNA is TGTGCCAGCAGCTTTCCCCGAGCGGGGGTGTCAGAAGATACCCAGTACTTC. It translates to CASSFPRAGVSEDTQYF. The full variable domain, in which reference TRBV7-2 and TRBJ2-5 provide the parts outside the CDR3, is GAGVSQSPSNKVTEKGKDVELRCDPISGHTALYWYRQSLGQGLEFLIYFQGNSAPDKSGLPSDRFSAERTGGSVSTLTIQRTQQEDSAVYLCASSFPRAGVSEDTQYFGPGTRLLVL.

The chain is built from TRBV7-9 and TRBJ1-2; no reliable D call. V was trimmed by 5 bases and J by 5 bases, leaving 15 bases between them. This CDR3 spans 14 amino acids. CDR1 and CDR2 (germline): SEHNR, FQNEAQ (reference sequence). As DNA, the CDR3 is TGTGCCAGCAGCCGTACCGGGGAACATTATGGCTACACCTTC. Its translation is CASSRTGEHYGYTF.

This clone was counted at least ten times. The rearrangement links TRBV6-1 to TRBJ1-1; D gene ambiguous. The CDR3 covers 13 residues. Trimming left V 5 bases short and J 0 bases short, with 7 bases between. In germline, CDR1 is MNHNS, CDR2 SASEGT. This chain's CDR3 is CASSSTVNTEAFF. In nucleotides, the CDR3 is TGTGCCAGCAGTAGTACAGTGAACACTGAAGCTTTCTTT.

With respect to this clone: At one end the junction does not follow the germline gene, possibly because of a read error. This chain connects TRBV29-1 to TRBJ1-1; D is uncertain. The CDR3 is 13 residues long. Germline V lookup: CDR1 SQVTM, CDR2 ANQGSEA. The CDR3 reads CSVMFLGNTEAFF. The CDR3, as DNA: TGCAGCGTTATGTTTCTAGGGAACACAGAAGCTTTCTTT.

This clone was seen at least ten times. In DNA, the CDR3 is TGCAGCGCGGGAGGGGGCAGGGGAGACACTGAAGCTTTCTTT. Its translation is CSAGGGRGDTEAFF. The gene calls are TRBV29-1 and TRBJ1-1; 7 bases map to TRBD1. The CDR3 consists of 14 residues. Germline lookup yields CDR1 SQVTM and CDR2 ANQGSEA. J was trimmed by 3 bases and V by 7 bases; bases with no gene match: 11.

This clone has a handful of counts. This chain connects TRBV25-1 to TRBJ2-1; possible D gene TRBD2, 6 bases. With 5 bases removed from V and 5 bases from J, the gap between germline ends came to 13 bases. The V gene's germline CDR1 is MGHDK and CDR2 SYGVNS. The CDR3 runs 14 residues. CDR3 sequence: CASSHSGNNNEQFF. The CDR3 DNA reads TGTGCCAGCAGTCATAGCGGAAATAACAATGAGCAGTTCTTC.

In this sample, this clone turned up many times. This chain joins TRBV4-2 and TRBJ1-1; D is unclear. CDR1 and CDR2 (germline): LGHNA, YNFKEQ. V was pared by 0 bases and J by 1 base, with 9 bases between. There are 15 residues in the CDR3. The CDR3 DNA is TGTGCCAGCAGCCAAGATTGGAACCAGAACACTGAAGCTTTCTTT. This encodes CASSQDWNQNTEAFF.

This clone showed up just a few times. This rearrangement joins TRBV20-1 to TRBJ2-7; 10 positions agree with TRBD2. Germline assignment: CDR1 DFQATT and CDR2 SNEGSKA (reference sequence). This CDR3 region has 16 residues. V gave up 0 bases and J gave up 7 bases; unmatched junction bases: 12. The CDR3 here is CSARDPLAGDLLEQYF. The CDR3 bases are TGCAGTGCTAGAGATCCCCTAGCGGGAGACCTTCTGGAGCAGTACTTC.

Comments on this clone: At one boundary the junction diverges from the germline segment, which might be a read error. The chain uses TRBV6-1 and TRBJ1-1; D ambiguous. The CDR3 is 12 amino acids. CDR1 is MNHNS and CDR2 is SASEGT in the germline V gene. The DNA of the CDR3 is TGTGCCAGCAGTGAAGGGGCCGCTGAATCTTTCTTT. It translates to CASSEGAAESFF.

The chain links TRBV10-3 to TRBJ2-3; 9 bases align to TRBD2. V trimming: 0 bases; J trimming: 5 bases; junction bases outside the gene matches: 12. Germline V gene sequence: CDR1 ENHRY, CDR2 SYGVKD. The CDR3 has 18 residues. The CDR3 reads CAISESVIAGDIRDTQYF. The CDR3 nucleotides read TGTGCCATCAGTGAGTCAGTAATAGCGGGGGACATCAGAGATACGCAGTATTTT.

This clone has ten or more counts. The CDR3 nucleotides read TGTGCCAGCAGCCAAGGGACAGGGCAAGAGACCCAGTACTTC. Translating it yields CASSQGTGQETQYF. The rearrangement uses TRBV4-2 and TRBJ2-5; 8 nucleotides line up with TRBD1. V was pared by 1 base and J by 2 bases, with 0 bases of the junction left unmatched. The CDR3 extends over 14 amino acids. The germline V gene has CDR1 LGHNA and CDR2 YNFKEQ.